This TCR beta chain is from a study of cytomegalovirus exposure and HLA in healthy donors. Study in general: The same platform used for the 500 to 850 first-cohort repertoires was also used for the 120 or so validation repertoires, as a later analysis reported. Overall study results and limits: The study designated fewer than 200 TCR beta chains cytomegalovirus-associated.

Among the roughly 120 subjects of the validation cohort, separate from the roughly 600-subject first cohort, were the donors. The CDR3 contains 15 residues. Germline V gives CDR1 LNHDA, CDR2 SQIVND (reference sequence). V shed 3 bases and J 4 bases; nucleotides not matched to a gene: 6. As concerns this clone: Its specificity is not known.

TCRdb's table, derived via immunoSEQ multiplex PCR, lists solely in-frame clones and lacks some. The top ten hold under 2% of the sample, which has roughly 52,000 clones, 93% seen once. The gene calls are TRBV19 and TRBJ1-5, with TRBD1 matching over 7 bases. Sequenced sample: PBMCs. This receptor was identified in a woman under 30 in good health and CMV-seropositive. CDR3 residues: CASSIDRAHNQPQHF. CDR3 nucleotides: TGTGCCAGTAGTATCGACAGGGCTCATAATCAGCCCCAGCATTTT.